This is a list of T cell receptor beta chains from one sample in a study of cytomegalovirus exposure and HLA in healthy donors. The repertoire was sequenced with immunoSEQ multiplex PCR; TCRdb's copy has only in-frame clones and lacks some. Among around 170,000 clones, 81% were seen once, and the ten largest hold approximately 1.3%. The sample consisted of PBMCs. All receptors derive from a man in his fifties or sixties in good health and CMV-seropositive. The CDR3 runs from the conserved cysteine through the conserved F or W. The D gene is left open where the match is weak. Some rows have no size entry. The others give once, few or many, or a class for an expanded clone.

V	D	J	size	CDR3	DNA
TRBV4-1	-	TRBJ1-4	-	CASSQDPAFGGTNEKLFF	TGCGCCAGCAGCCAAGACCCGGCGTTTGGGGGCACTAATGAAAAACTGTTTTTT
TRBV18	-	TRBJ2-1	-	CASSSTRDNEQFF	TGTGCCAGCTCATCCACTAGGGACAATGAGCAGTTCTTC
TRBV4-1	TRBD1	TRBJ1-5	-	CASSPRQGAEQPQHF	TGCGCCAGCAGCCCCCGACAGGGGGCAGAACAGCCCCAGCATTTT
TRBV28	TRBD1	TRBJ1-2	-	CAGGTGVDGYTF	TGTGCTGGAGGGACAGGGGTAGATGGCTACACCTTC
TRBV7-6	-	TRBJ1-1	once	CASSFSEDTEAFF	TGTGCCAGCAGCTTTTCAGAGGACACTGAAGCTTTCTTT
TRBV6-6	-	TRBJ1-5	-	CASSSPRTVNQPQHF	TGTGCCAGCAGTTCACCTAGGACAGTTAATCAGCCCCAGCATTTT
TRBV18	-	TRBJ1-5	-	CASSPGSSQPQHF	TGTGCCAGCTCACCCGGGTCGTCTCAGCCCCAGCATTTT
TRBV28	TRBD2	TRBJ2-6	-	CGTSGTLSGANVLTF	TGTGGAACTAGCGGGACCCTCTCTGGGGCCAACGTCCTGACTTTC
TRBV7-2	-	TRBJ2-1	-	CASSLVVGDSEQFF	TGTGCCAGCAGCTTAGTGGTGGGAGATAGTGAGCAGTTCTTC
TRBV19	TRBD2	TRBJ2-1	-	CASSVLAGVNEQFF	TGTGCCAGTAGTGTACTAGCGGGGGTAAATGAGCAGTTCTTC